This T cell receptor beta chain was identified in a study of T-cell memory formation after mild COVID-19. Turning to the study itself: Among the donors, TCR clusters were largely specific to each donor.

TCRdb used MiXCR to reprocess the 5' RACE reads, holding one entry per CDR3 protein. This table has approximately 190,000 distinct CDR3 sequences, approximately 16% appearing once. Notes on the study in general: CD4+ clones that contracted lay mainly in CM and EM; CD8+ ones lay in EMRA. Later expanders leaned CD4+, whereas clones that contracted between day 15 and 85 were balanced CD4/CD8.

V gave up 4 bases and J gave up 4 bases; unmatched junction bases: 8. The CDR3 consists of 16 residues. Germline loops: CDR1 MGHRA, CDR2 YSYEKL. A few counts support this clonotype. Its antigen is as yet unknown. The clonotype was recovered from an adult woman who had mild COVID-19 (a few samples of this study predate the infection). Cell type and time point are not known. The chain has TRBV4-1 and TRBJ2-7, with 12 bases fitting TRBD1. Sequenced material: PBMCs or a T cell subset sorted from them (not recorded which). In nucleotides, the CDR3 is TGCGCCAGCAGCCGAACTCCGGGACAGGGGGCTTACGAGCAGTACTTC. It codes for CASSRTPGQGAYEQYF.